This T cell receptor (beta chain) was sequenced for a study of blood T cell repertoires in COVID-19 (dated by TCRdb to 2018 to 2021). Notes on the research overall: Collaborator samples came from the United States, Italy and Spain and covered acute and convalescent phases of COVID-19. The prospective study material was composed of cDNA or gDNA derived from T cells, B-cell-depleted T cells, or PBMCs. Deeply sampled blood TCRbeta repertoires from subjects exposed to, actively infected with, or recovered from COVID-19 were included in the dataset. A freely available public database, intended as a resource for researchers studying the immune response to SARS-CoV-2, is where the repertoires were released. The samples were drawn from two sources: the first 160 participants of the ongoing ImmuneRACE study, and about 1,300 subjects contributed by 6 global collaborators. A de-identified subject ID, COVID-19 status, age in years and sex were almost always included in the sample metadata. Where available, HLA class I and class II types were taken from metadata supplied by the sample provider and were not determined by assay-based typing. Overall study outcomes, separate from this receptor: The amount of clinical and demographic metadata varied by source and participant and was provided uncurated.

The immunoSEQ Assay, a bias-controlled multiplex PCR, was used to amplify TCRbeta CDR3 regions from genomic DNA. The published analysis was carried out like this. The number of nucleated cells in each sample was estimated from the amplification of reference gene primers within the assay. To quantify the absolute abundance of each unique TCRbeta CDR3 rearrangement, sequence reads were collapsed and filtered. For each sample, productive Simpson clonality was calculated as the square root of Simpson's diversity index across productive rearrangements. TCRdb holds this immuneACCESS table with in-frame rearrangements only. Some clones are missing; in checked studies, unresolved V genes explain under half, and the rest has no known cause. V and J calls and clone size are copied from that table; D and trimming were computed from the DNA. Here the sample has about 200,000 clones; around 84% occur a single time. The ten largest clones add up to over 10% of the sample.

Whole blood was collected in K2EDTA tubes by collaborating institutions according to the institutions' own protocols. Collaborator samples were shipped for TCRbeta analysis as frozen whole blood, isolated PBMCs, or DNA extracted from either sample type. CDR1 LGHDT and CDR2 YNNKEL are derived from the germline V gene (reference sequence). V is shortened by 1 base, J by 2 bases, and the region joining them spans 12 bases. The CDR3 runs 15 amino acids, cysteine and phenylalanine included. Of all the DNA, just the CDR3 is kept, 45 bases in frame from base 1. Details on this clone: Its antigen remains undetermined. There are no base qualities to consult, and no much larger clone falls within one base.

The V gene is TRBV3-1 (or the pseudogene TRBV3-2) and the J gene is TRBJ2-7; TRBD2 is perhaps the D gene, given 7 matching bases. This TCR was sampled from a human donor in a cohort sampled during active COVID-19. Sample: peripheral blood. Here is the DNA: TGTGCCAGCAGCCAAGGGACCGGGGGGCCCTACGAGCAGTACTTC. Its protein reads: CASSQGTGGPYEQYF.